One and the same sample provided the 21 T cell receptor beta chains below, sequenced in a study of cytomegalovirus exposure and HLA in healthy donors. 60 Vbeta and 13 Jbeta primers were used in PCR. TCRdb's copy holds only in-frame clones and misses some; the assay was immunoSEQ multiplex PCR. The sample has around 150,000 clones; over 55% are singletons. Sample: PBMCs. Every receptor here comes from a middle-aged man in good health and CMV-seronegative.

The chain has TRBV6-1 and TRBJ1-3; D remains ambiguous. Germline V gene data show CDR1 as MNHNS and CDR2 as SASEGT. V was clipped by 2 bases and J by 0 bases, with 17 bases between them. The CDR3 has 18 residues. The CDR3 spells CASSESSRYATSGNTIYF. The CDR3 DNA reads as TGTGCCAGCAGTGAATCTTCTCGCTACGCCACCTCTGGAAACACCATATATTTT.

This chain uses TRBV9 with TRBJ2-7; 7 nucleotides align to TRBD2. The CDR3 runs 12 residues. Trimming cost V 1 base and J 5 bases; bases outside gene matches: 0. Germline V lookup: CDR1 SGDLS, CDR2 YYNGEE. The DNA of the CDR3 is TGTGCCAGCAGCGTAAGCGGGAACGAGCAGTACTTC. Residues: CASSVSGNEQYF.

The rearrangement joins TRBV5-6 to TRBJ2-1, with D unclear. CDR1 is SGHDT, CDR2 YYEEEE, per germline. Trimming took 4 bases from V and 3 from J, leaving 11 bases between them. The CDR3 is made up of 14 amino acids. The CDR3 spells CASSGGVNYNEQFF. The CDR3 coding sequence is TGTGCCAGCAGCGGCGGTGTTAACTACAATGAGCAGTTCTTC.

The CDR3 coding sequence is TGTGCCAGCAGCGCCCAAATGTACAATGAGCAGTTCTTC. Amino acid sequence: CASSAQMYNEQFF. The genes are TRBV9 and TRBJ2-1; no clear D. This CDR3 comprises 13 residues. Germline V gene data show CDR1 as SGDLS and CDR2 as YYNGEE. V lost 3 bases, J lost 4 bases, and 8 bases lay in between.

This clone is a singleton in its sample. V and J are TRBV5-1 and TRBJ2-4; D gene unclear. This CDR3 is built from 15 residues. Looked up from germline, CDR1 is SGHRS and CDR2 is YFSETQ. Trimming shortened V by 4 bases and J by 0 bases, and 11 bases separated the two germline ends. CDR3 loop: CASSPTTLAKNIQYF. CDR3 coding DNA: TGCGCCAGCAGCCCGACAACCCTAGCCAAAAACATTCAGTACTTC.

The V and J genes are TRBV28 and TRBJ2-7; 10 bases are shared with TRBD2. Losses at the gene ends were 3 bases for V and 4 bases for J; bases not matched to a gene: 6. Germline V lookup: CDR1 MDHEN, CDR2 SYDVKM. The CDR3 spans 15 residues. CDR3 region: CASSFSGRASYEQYF. In DNA, the CDR3 is TGTGCCAGCAGTTTCAGCGGGAGGGCCTCGTACGAGCAGTACTTC.

The sample holds a few counts of this clone. V and J are TRBV2 and TRBJ1-4; TRBD1 aligns across 7 bases. The germline V gene has CDR1 SNHLY and CDR2 FYNNEI. This CDR3 is 15 amino acids long. V dropped 4 bases and J dropped 11; count of bases not matched to a gene: 13. The CDR3 sequence: CASSGDRVTGEKLFF. Here the CDR3 DNA reads TGTGCCAGCAGTGGAGACAGGGTCACAGGGGAGAAACTGTTTTTT.

This clone was counted a few times. A read error may account for a junction end that differs from germline. This sequence joins TRBV7-2 and TRBJ2-7, with D possibly being TRBD2 (5 bases). CDR1 is SGHTA, CDR2 FQGNSA, per germline. The CDR3 covers 14 residues. The CDR3 loop is CASSLPSSSHEQYF. DNA for the CDR3: TGTGCCAGCAGCTTACCTAGCAGCTCCCACGAGCAGTACTTC.

J is TRBJ2-4 and V is TRBV4-1; 8 positions match TRBD2. Germline lookup yields CDR1 MGHRA and CDR2 YSYEKL. This CDR3 spans 17 amino acids. Germline trimming cut 4 bases from V and 8 bases from J; bases unmatched to any gene: 16. CDR3 region: CASSPTTSGPPTDIQYF. The CDR3 nucleotides are TGCGCCAGCAGCCCAACAACTAGCGGTCCCCCTACTGACATTCAGTACTTC.

The V call is TRBV19, the J call TRBJ2-7; the match to TRBD1 covers 10 bases. Per germline, CDR1 LNHDA and CDR2 SQIVND (reference sequence). The CDR3 runs to 14 residues. The junction had 6 bases not matched to a gene; V was cut back by 4 bases and J by 6 bases. This chain's CDR3 is CASSKTGGIGEQYF. The DNA of the CDR3 is TGTGCCAGTAGTAAGACAGGGGGCATCGGCGAGCAGTACTTC.

This clone was seen a few times. This rearrangement joins TRBV6-7 to TRBJ2-1; possible D gene TRBD1, 6 bases. TRBV6-7 is designated an ORF whose function remains uncertain. CDR3 length: 16 residues. V was pared by 8 bases and J by 4 bases, with 21 bases between. The CDR3 here is CASSDQGLVGYNEQFF. CDR3 coding DNA: TGTGCCAGCTCTGACCAGGGGCTAGTGGGTTACAATGAGCAGTTCTTC.

The V call is TRBV29-1, the J call TRBJ2-1; TRBD2 aligns across 7 bases. Germline V gene data show CDR1 as SQVTM and CDR2 as ANQGSEA. The V segment lost 5 bases and the J segment 2 bases; nucleotides outside the gene matches: 12. The CDR3 is made up of 16 amino acids. As DNA, the CDR3 is TGCAGCGTTACCCTTATGACTAGCCCGACCTACAATGAGCAGTTCTTC. It codes for CSVTLMTSPTYNEQFF.

A word on this clone: Other DNA variants within this sample encode the same CDR3. This chain connects TRBV19 to TRBJ2-7; TRBD1 aligns across 8 bases. The V gene's germline CDR1 is LNHDA and CDR2 SQIVND (reference sequence). V was pared by 4 bases and J by 4 bases, with 3 bases of the junction left unmatched. The CDR3 loop spans 13 amino acids. The CDR3 is CASSRQGSYEQYF. The CDR3 DNA follows: TGTGCCAGTAGTAGACAGGGGTCTTACGAGCAGTACTTC.

The J gene is TRBJ1-1, the V gene TRBV12-2; the listed D gene, TRBD1, was not tested against the DNA. TRBV12-2 is a pseudogene segment. This CDR3 spans 17 amino acids. The CDR3 sequence is CASRLKVDRDLYTEAFF. DNA of the CDR3: TGTGCAAGTCGCCTCAAGGTGGACAGGGATCTGTACACTGAAGCTTTCTTT.

In this sample, this clone turned up once. The chain is built from TRBV15 and TRBJ1-5; D remains unclear. Trimming removed 1 base at V and 6 bases at J, with 13 bases between. Germline V lookup: CDR1 LNHNV, CDR2 YYDKDF (reference sequence). The CDR3 is 15 residues long. This chain's CDR3 is CATSRVPSVGQPQHF. The CDR3 DNA reads TGTGCCACCAGCAGAGTCCCCTCCGTCGGTCAGCCCCAGCATTTT.

The V gene is TRBV5-6, the J gene TRBJ2-7; a possible D gene is TRBD1 (5 bases). Deletions cut 4 bases from V and 7 bases from J, with 18 bases between. The CDR3 is 14 residues long. CDR1 SGHDT and CDR2 YYEEEE come from the germline V gene. The CDR3 nucleotides are TGTGCCAGCAGCCCACCGACAGTGTATGGAGAGCAGTACTTC. Translated, it gives CASSPPTVYGEQYF.

V is TRBV19 and J is TRBJ1-5, with D unresolved. The CDR3 is 12 amino acids. Trimming took off 3 bases at V and 5 bases at J, with 5 bases between the two ends. Germline CDR1 is LNHDA and CDR2 is SQIVND (reference sequence). CDR3 protein: CASSMRDQPQHF. CDR3 sequence (DNA): TGTGCCAGTAGTATGAGGGATCAGCCCCAGCATTTT. The variable domain in full, with the rest retrieved from reference TRBV19 and TRBJ1-5, is DGGITQSPKYLFRKEGQNVTLSCEQNLNHDAMYWYRQDPGQGLRLIYYSQIVNDFQKGDIAEGYSVSREKKESFPLTVTSAQKNPTAFYLCASSMRDQPQHFGDGTRLSIL.

The chain joins TRBV7-9 to TRBJ2-5, with TRBD1 identical over 7 bases. Judging by the DNA end, TRBJ2-7 fits better; the J call may be wrong. The CDR3 spans 14 residues. In germline, CDR1 is SEHNR, CDR2 FQNEAQ (reference sequence). CDR3: CASSFGQVDYEQYF. CDR3 sequence (DNA): TGTGCCAGCAGCTTTGGACAGGTAGACTACGAGCAGTACTTC.

V and J are TRBV5-1 and TRBJ2-5; 9 nucleotides align to TRBD1. CDR3 length: 15 amino acids. V lost 0 bases, J lost 5 bases, and 5 bases stayed unmatched. Germline CDR1 reads SGHRS; CDR2 reads YFSETQ. Here the CDR3 DNA reads TGCGCCAGCAGCTTGGACAGGGGGCGCGAGGAGACCCAGTACTTC. It encodes CASSLDRGREETQYF.

V gene TRBV5-4 combines with J gene TRBJ2-5; unclear D gene. This CDR3 has 12 residues. The germline CDR1 and CDR2 sequences are SGHNT and YYREEE (reference sequence). The V gene lost 0 bases and the J gene lost 7 bases, with 7 bases spanning the gap. The CDR3 sequence: CASSLDSWTQYF. The CDR3, as DNA: TGTGCCAGCAGCTTGGACAGTTGGACCCAGTACTTC.

This CDR3 reads CAIQAYSNQPQHF. The CDR3 coding sequence is TGTGCCATACAGGCCTATAGCAATCAGCCCCAGCATTTT. This sequence joins TRBV28 and TRBJ1-5; the D gene is possibly TRBD1 (5 bases). V dropped 10 bases and J dropped 0 bases, with 10 bases sitting between them. CDR3 length: 13 residues. Germline V lookup: CDR1 MDHEN, CDR2 SYDVKM.